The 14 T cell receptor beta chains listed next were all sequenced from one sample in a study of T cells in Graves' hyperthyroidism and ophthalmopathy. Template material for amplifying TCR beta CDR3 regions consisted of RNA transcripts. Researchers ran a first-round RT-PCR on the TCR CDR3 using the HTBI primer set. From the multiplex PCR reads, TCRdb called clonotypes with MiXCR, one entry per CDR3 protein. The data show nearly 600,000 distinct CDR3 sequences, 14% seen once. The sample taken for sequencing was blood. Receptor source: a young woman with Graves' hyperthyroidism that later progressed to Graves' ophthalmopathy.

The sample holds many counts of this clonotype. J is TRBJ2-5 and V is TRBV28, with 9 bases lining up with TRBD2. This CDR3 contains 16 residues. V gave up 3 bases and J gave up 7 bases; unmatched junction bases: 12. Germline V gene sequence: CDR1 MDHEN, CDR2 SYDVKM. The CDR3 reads CASSFSRVAGVVTQYF. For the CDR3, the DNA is TGTGCCAGCAGTTTCTCCCGAGTAGCGGGAGTTGTGACCCAGTACTTC. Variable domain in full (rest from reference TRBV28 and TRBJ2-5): DVKVTQSSRYLVKRTGEKVFLECVQDMDHENMFWYRQDPGLGLRLIYFSYDVKMKEKGDIPEGYSVSREKKERFSLILESASTNQTSMYLCASSFSRVAGVVTQYFGPGTRLLVL.

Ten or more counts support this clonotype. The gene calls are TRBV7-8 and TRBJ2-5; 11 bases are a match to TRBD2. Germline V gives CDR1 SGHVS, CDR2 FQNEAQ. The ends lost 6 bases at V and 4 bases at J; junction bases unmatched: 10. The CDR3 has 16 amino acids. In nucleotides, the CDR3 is TGTGCCAGCAGTCTCGGGACTAGCGGAAACGGAGAGACCCAGTACTTC. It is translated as CASSLGTSGNGETQYF.

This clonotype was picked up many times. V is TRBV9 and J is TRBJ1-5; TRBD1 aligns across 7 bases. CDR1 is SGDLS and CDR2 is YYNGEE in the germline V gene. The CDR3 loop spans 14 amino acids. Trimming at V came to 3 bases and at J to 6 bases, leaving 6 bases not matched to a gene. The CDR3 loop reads CASSATQGVQPQHF. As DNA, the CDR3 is TGTGCCAGCAGCGCTACTCAGGGGGTTCAGCCCCAGCATTTT.

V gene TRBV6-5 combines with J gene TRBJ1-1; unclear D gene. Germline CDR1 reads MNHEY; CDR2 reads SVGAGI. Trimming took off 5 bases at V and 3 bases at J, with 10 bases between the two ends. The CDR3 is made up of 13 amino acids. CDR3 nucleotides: TGTGCCAGCAGTCAACATGAGTACACTGAAGCTTTCTTT. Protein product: CASSQHEYTEAFF.

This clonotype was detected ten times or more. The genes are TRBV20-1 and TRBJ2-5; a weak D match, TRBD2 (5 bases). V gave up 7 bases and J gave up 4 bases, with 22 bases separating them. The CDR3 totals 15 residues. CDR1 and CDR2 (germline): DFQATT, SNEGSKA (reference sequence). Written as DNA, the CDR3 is TGCAGTGGGGTCAGGTCGAGCCTAGCCAGAGAGACCCAGTACTTC. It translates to CSGVRSSLARETQYF.

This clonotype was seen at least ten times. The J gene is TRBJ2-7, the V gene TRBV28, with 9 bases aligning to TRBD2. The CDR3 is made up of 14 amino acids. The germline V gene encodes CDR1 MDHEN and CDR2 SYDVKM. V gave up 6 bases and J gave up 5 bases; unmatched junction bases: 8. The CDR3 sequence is CASRGTSYYHEQYF. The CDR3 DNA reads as TGTGCCAGCAGAGGGACTAGCTATTACCACGAGCAGTACTTC. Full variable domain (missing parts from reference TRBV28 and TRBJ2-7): DVKVTQSSRYLVKRTGEKVFLECVQDMDHENMFWYRQDPGLGLRLIYFSYDVKMKEKGDIPEGYSVSREKKERFSLILESASTNQTSMYLCASRGTSYYHEQYFGPGTRLTVT.

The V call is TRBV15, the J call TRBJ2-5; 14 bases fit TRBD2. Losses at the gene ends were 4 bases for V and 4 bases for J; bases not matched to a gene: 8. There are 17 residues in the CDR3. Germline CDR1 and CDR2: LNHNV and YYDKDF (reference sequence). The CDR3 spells CATSTGLAGVRGETQYF. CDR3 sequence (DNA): TGTGCCACCAGCACGGGACTAGCGGGAGTGCGCGGAGAGACCCAGTACTTC.

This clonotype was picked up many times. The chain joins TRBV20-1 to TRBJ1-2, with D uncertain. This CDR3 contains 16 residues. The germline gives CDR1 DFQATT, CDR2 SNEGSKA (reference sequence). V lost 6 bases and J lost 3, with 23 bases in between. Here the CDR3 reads CSAAREDTFQYYGYTF. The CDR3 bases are TGCAGTGCCGCGAGGGAAGACACCTTTCAATACTATGGCTACACCTTC.

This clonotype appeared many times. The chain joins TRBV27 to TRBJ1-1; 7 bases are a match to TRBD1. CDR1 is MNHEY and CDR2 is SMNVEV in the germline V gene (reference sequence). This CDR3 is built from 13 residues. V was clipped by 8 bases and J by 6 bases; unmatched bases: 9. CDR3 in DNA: TGTGCCAGCGGACTCACAGGGGAGCCTGAAGCTTTCTTT. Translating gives CASGLTGEPEAFF.

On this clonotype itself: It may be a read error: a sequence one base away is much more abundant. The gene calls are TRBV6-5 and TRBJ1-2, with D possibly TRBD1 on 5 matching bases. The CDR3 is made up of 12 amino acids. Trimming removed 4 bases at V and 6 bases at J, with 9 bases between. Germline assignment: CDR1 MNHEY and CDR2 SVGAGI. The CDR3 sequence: CASSLDRHGYTF. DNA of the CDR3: TGTGCCAGCAGTTTAGACAGACATGGCTACACCTTC.

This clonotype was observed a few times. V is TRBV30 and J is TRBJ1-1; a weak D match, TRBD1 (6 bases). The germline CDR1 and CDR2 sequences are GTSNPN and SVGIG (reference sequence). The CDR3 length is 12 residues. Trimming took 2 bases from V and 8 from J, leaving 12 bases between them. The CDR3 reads CAWSNRVGEAFF. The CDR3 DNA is TGTGCCTGGAGTAACAGGGTAGGAGAAGCTTTCTTT.

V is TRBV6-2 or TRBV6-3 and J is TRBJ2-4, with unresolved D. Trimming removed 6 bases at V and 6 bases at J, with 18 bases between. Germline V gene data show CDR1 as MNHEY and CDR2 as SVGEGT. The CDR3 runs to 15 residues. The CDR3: CASRALQGGLNIQYF. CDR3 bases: TGTGCCAGCAGGGCCCTCCAAGGCGGCCTAAACATTCAGTACTTC.

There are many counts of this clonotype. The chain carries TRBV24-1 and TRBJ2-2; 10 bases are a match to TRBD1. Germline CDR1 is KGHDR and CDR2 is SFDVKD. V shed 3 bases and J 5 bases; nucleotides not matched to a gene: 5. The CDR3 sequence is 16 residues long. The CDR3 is CATSDPGQGVTGELFF. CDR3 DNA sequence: TGTGCCACCAGTGATCCTGGACAGGGGGTAACCGGGGAGCTGTTTTTT.

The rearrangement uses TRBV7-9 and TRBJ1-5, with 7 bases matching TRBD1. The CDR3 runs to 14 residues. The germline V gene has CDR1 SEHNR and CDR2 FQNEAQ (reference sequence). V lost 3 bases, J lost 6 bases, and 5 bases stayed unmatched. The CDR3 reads CASSFSTGSQPQHF. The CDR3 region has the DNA TGTGCCAGCAGCTTCTCGACAGGGAGTCAGCCCCAGCATTTT. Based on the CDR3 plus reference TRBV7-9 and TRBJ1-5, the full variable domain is DTGVSQNPRHKITKRGQNVTFRCDPISEHNRLYWYRQTLGQGPEFLTYFQNEAQLEKSRLLSDRFSAERPKGSFSTLEIQRTEQGDSAMYLCASSFSTGSQPQHFGDGTRLSIL.